Included here is one T cell receptor (beta chain) sequence, with context. Its specificity is unknown. 13 Jbeta primers and 60 Vbeta primers were used for the PCR. Generated by immunoSEQ multiplex PCR, the TCRdb table keeps only in-frame clones and is missing some. The profile shows approximately 210,000 clones, roughly 85% of them singletons. The CDR3 extends over 15 amino acids. V was trimmed by 1 base and J by 6 bases, leaving 13 bases between them. The V gene's germline CDR1 is KGHSH and CDR2 LQKENI. This record comes from a study of cytomegalovirus exposure and HLA in healthy donors. Overall study results and limits: Versus the approximately 720-donor mean, an Asian-associated ancestry cluster reportedly showed fewer N-insertions in a later analysis. TCR beta V- and J-gene trimming, according to a later analysis, was linked to a missense DCLRE1C variant. Altogether, some 170 TCR beta chains were recorded as cytomegalovirus-associated. Sequencing likely produced, as an artifact, a cluster of highly shared sequence variants.

Sequenced material: PBMCs. This TCR came from a male donor in good health and CMV-seronegative. The V gene is TRBV18, the J gene TRBJ1-5, with unresolved D. The CDR3 spells CASSPRADHGQPQHF. The CDR3 DNA follows: TGTGCCAGCTCACCACGGGCTGATCACGGTCAGCCCCAGCATTTT.